The entry below describes one T cell receptor (beta chain). This record comes from a study of blood T cell repertoires in COVID-19. CDR1 is MNHNS and CDR2 is SASEGT in the germline V gene. This CDR3 is 17 amino acids long. V lost 0 bases, J lost 5 bases, and 17 bases lay in between. Here immunoSEQ multiplex PCR was the method, and the copy in TCRdb shows in-frame clones only, minus some. The table shows around 110,000 clones, with 76% occurring only once. The chain links TRBV6-1 to TRBJ1-5, with no clear D. This receptor was obtained from a man aged 80 or over with COVID-19, enrolled during active disease. Specimen: peripheral blood. CDR3: CASSEAWGGPRDQPQHF. As DNA, the CDR3 is TGTGCCAGCAGTGAAGCGTGGGGAGGGCCCCGGGATCAGCCCCAGCATTTT.